One sample yielded the 24 T cell receptor beta chains listed below, sequenced in a study of cytomegalovirus exposure and HLA in healthy donors. Clones were read by immunoSEQ multiplex PCR, and TCRdb kept only the in-frame ones, dropping some. In the table there are about 130,000 clones, approximately 84% of which are singletons. Sequenced: PBMCs. These TCRs come from a man aged 25 to 40 in good health and CMV-seropositive.

The rearrangement joins TRBV5-1 to TRBJ2-7; TRBD2 matches at 8 bases. Unmatched junction bases numbered 9, after V lost 4 bases and J lost 6 bases. The CDR3 contains 14 residues. Looked up from germline, CDR1 is SGHRS and CDR2 is YFSETQ. In DNA, the CDR3 is TGCGCCAGCAGCCGGAGCGGGAGTTTGGGCGAGCAGTACTTC. Protein sequence: CASSRSGSLGEQYF.

The chain couples TRBV7-9 to TRBJ1-4; 8 bases line up with TRBD1. Germline V gives CDR1 SEHNR, CDR2 FQNEAQ (reference sequence). V trimming: 4 bases; J trimming: 5 bases; junction bases outside the gene matches: 3. The CDR3 length is 14 residues. Written as DNA, the CDR3 is TGTGCCAGCAGCTCCCACAGGGGGAATGAAAAACTGTTTTTT. Protein: CASSSHRGNEKLFF.

DNA for the CDR3: TGTGCCAGCAGCTTCCAGGGGGCGGGAAACACTGAAGCTTTCTTT. Its protein is CASSFQGAGNTEAFF. The chain recombines TRBV7-2 with TRBJ1-1; TRBD1 matches 8 bases. Germline trimming cut 3 bases from V and 2 bases from J; bases unmatched to any gene: 5. This CDR3 is 15 amino acids long. CDR1 and CDR2 from the germline V gene are SGHTA and FQGNSA.

The chain combines TRBV4-2 with TRBJ1-4, with TRBD1 as a possible D gene (5 bases). Germline assignment: CDR1 LGHNA and CDR2 YNFKEQ. This CDR3 is 15 amino acids long. V shed 5 bases and J shed 8 bases, with 18 bases lying between them. Here the CDR3 reads CASSFNQGGGEKLFF. CDR3 bases: TGTGCCAGCAGCTTTAACCAGGGCGGTGGGGAAAAACTGTTTTTT.

This chain uses TRBV27 with TRBJ1-2; TRBD1 might be the D (5 bases). Trimming removed 0 bases at V and 3 bases at J, with 14 bases between. The CDR3 spans 16 residues. Germline assignment: CDR1 MNHEY and CDR2 SMNVEV (reference sequence). CDR3 loop: CASSLSRQIADYGYTF. CDR3 sequence (DNA): TGTGCCAGCAGTTTATCGCGACAGATCGCCGACTATGGCTACACCTTC.

The chain is built from TRBV9 and TRBJ1-2; TRBD1 is a possible D gene (6 bases). Deletions cut 7 bases from V and 3 bases from J, with 10 bases between. Germline loops: CDR1 SGDLS, CDR2 YYNGEE. This CDR3 contains 12 residues. The CDR3 bases are TGTGCCAGCTCAGGACAGCACTATGGCTACACCTTC. Translated: CASSGQHYGYTF. Using reference TRBV9 and TRBJ1-2 for the parts outside the CDR3, the full variable domain is DSGVTQTPKHLITATGQRVTLRCSPRSGDLSVYWYQQSLDQGLQFLIQYYNGEERAKGNILERFSAQQFPDLHSELNLSSLELGDSALYFCASSGQHYGYTFGSGTRLTVV.

This rearrangement joins TRBV29-1 to TRBJ2-1, with 10 bases aligning to TRBD2. This CDR3 region has 16 residues. V shed 2 bases, J shed 2 bases, and the junction held 6 bases outside the gene matches. Germline CDR1 SQVTM, CDR2 ANQGSEA. CDR3 in amino acids: CSVEPPLAGAYNEQFF. The CDR3 DNA is TGCAGCGTTGAACCACCGCTAGCGGGAGCCTACAATGAGCAGTTCTTC.

This chain links TRBV6-5 with TRBJ2-6; D possibly corresponds to TRBD1 (5 bases). From germline, CDR1 is MNHEY and CDR2 SVGAGI. The V gene lost 6 bases and the J gene lost 4 bases, with 10 bases spanning the gap. The CDR3 is 14 residues long. The CDR3 reads CASRAGMGANVLTF. DNA for the CDR3: TGTGCCAGCAGGGCAGGGATGGGGGCCAACGTCCTGACTTTC.

This sequence joins TRBV7-2 and TRBJ1-2, with D perhaps matching TRBD1 (5 bases). Germline CDR1 and CDR2: SGHTA and FQGNSA. Trimming took off 5 bases at V and 6 bases at J, with 16 bases between the two ends. This CDR3 is 14 amino acids long. The CDR3 nucleotides read TGTGCCAGCAGCACATACGACAGCCCGGATGGCTACACCTTC. Translated, it gives CASSTYDSPDGYTF.

The V gene is TRBV30, the J gene TRBJ2-7, with no clear D. Germline V gives CDR1 GTSNPN, CDR2 SVGIG (reference sequence). V was trimmed by 3 bases and J by 4 bases, leaving 10 bases between them. This CDR3 is built from 12 residues. The CDR3 nucleotides are TGTGCCTGGAGGGTGTTAGAGTACGAGCAGTACTTC. It encodes CAWRVLEYEQYF.

This clone has a handful of counts. The chain couples TRBV7-9 to TRBJ1-1; D gene uncertain. V was clipped by 6 bases and J by 5 bases, with 13 bases between them. This CDR3 is built from 13 residues. Germline CDR1 is SEHNR and CDR2 is FQNEAQ (reference sequence). CDR3 protein: CASRGLSGTEAFF. The CDR3 nucleotides are TGTGCCAGCAGAGGCTTAAGCGGGACTGAAGCTTTCTTT.

J is TRBJ1-1 and V is TRBV5-1, with no clear D. This CDR3 region has 14 residues. Germline V gene data show CDR1 as SGHRS and CDR2 as YFSETQ. V lost 6 bases to trimming and J lost 1 base, with 13 bases between them. CDR3 amino acids: CASTEGGRNTEAFF. The CDR3 DNA sequence: TGCGCCAGCACCGAGGGAGGACGGAACACTGAAGCTTTCTTT.

The genes are TRBV5-4 and TRBJ1-2, with TRBD1 matching over 7 bases. Germline loops: CDR1 SGHNT, CDR2 YYREEE (reference sequence). V lost 0 bases and J lost 2; bases outside the gene matches: 10. This CDR3 has 17 residues. The CDR3 sequence is CASSLGQGEASNYGYTF. For the CDR3, the DNA is TGTGCCAGCAGCTTGGGACAGGGAGAAGCGAGCAACTATGGCTACACCTTC.

The V and J genes are TRBV5-4 and TRBJ2-3; a possible D gene is TRBD2 (6 bases). CDR3 length: 16 residues. Germline V gene data show CDR1 as SGHNT and CDR2 as YYREEE (reference sequence). With 0 bases removed from V and 4 bases from J, the gap between germline ends came to 15 bases. The CDR3, as DNA: TGTGCCAGCAGCTTGGAGGGACTCTCAAACGCAGATACGCAGTATTTT. This translates into CASSLEGLSNADTQYF.

The chain carries TRBV7-9 and TRBJ1-2; the match to TRBD1 covers 9 bases. The V and J ends lost 4 bases and 6 bases, in that order; junction bases with no gene match: 6. The CDR3 extends over 14 amino acids. Germline lookup yields CDR1 SEHNR and CDR2 FQNEAQ (reference sequence). CDR3 nucleotide sequence: TGTGCCAGCAGCTCAAAAACAGGGGGCGATGGCTACACCTTC. It is translated as CASSSKTGGDGYTF.

This clone was detected only a few times. The chain employs TRBV7-9 and TRBJ1-6, with D maybe TRBD1 (6 bases). Trimming took 9 bases from V and 3 from J, leaving 15 bases between them. This CDR3 has 15 residues. Per the germline V gene, CDR1 is SEHNR and CDR2 is FQNEAQ (reference sequence). The chain's CDR3 is CASTPKGDYNSPLHF. DNA for the CDR3: TGTGCCAGTACACCGAAGGGGGACTATAATTCACCCCTCCACTTT. The whole variable domain, remainder taken from reference TRBV7-9 and TRBJ1-6, is DTGVSQNPRHKITKRGQNVTFRCDPISEHNRLYWYRQTLGQGPEFLTYFQNEAQLEKSRLLSDRFSAERPKGSFSTLEIQRTEQGDSAMYLCASTPKGDYNSPLHFGNGTRLTVT.

The gene calls are TRBV7-6 and TRBJ2-2, with 9 nucleotides matching TRBD1. The V gene end was trimmed by 5 bases and the J gene end by 5 bases; junction bases not matched to a gene: 9. Germline CDR1 is SGHVS and CDR2 is FNYEAQ. The CDR3 contains 16 residues. CDR3 amino acids: CASSQGTGTSTGELFF. The CDR3 DNA follows: TGTGCCAGCAGCCAGGGGACAGGGACAAGTACCGGGGAGCTGTTTTTT.

This clone was seen a handful of times. The gene calls are TRBV18 and TRBJ2-5, with D hard to call. Trimming took 0 bases from V and 5 from J, leaving 10 bases between them. The germline V gene has CDR1 KGHSH and CDR2 LQKENI. The CDR3 totals 14 residues. The CDR3 coding sequence is TGTGCCAGCTCACCACCGTCCCTCGGGGAGACCCAGTACTTC. This sequence encodes CASSPPSLGETQYF. Full variable domain (remainder filled in from reference TRBV18 and TRBJ2-5): NAGVMQNPRHLVRRRGQEARLRCSPMKGHSHVYWYRQLPEEGLKFMVYLQKENIIDESGMPKERFSAEFPKEGPSILRIQQVVRGDSAAYFCASSPPSLGETQYFGPGTRLLVL.

The V and J genes are TRBV6-1 and TRBJ1-1; 8 bases map to TRBD1. The CDR3 is 15 amino acids. Trimming removed 7 bases from V and 0 bases from J; junction bases left unmatched: 7. Germline CDR1 MNHNS, CDR2 SASEGT. This CDR3 reads CASIGDRGMNTEAFF. For the CDR3, the DNA is TGTGCCAGCATAGGAGACAGGGGTATGAACACTGAAGCTTTCTTT.

The rearrangement uses TRBV7-9 and TRBJ1-2, with D perhaps TRBD1 (6 bases). The CDR3 has 14 amino acids. The germline gives CDR1 SEHNR, CDR2 FQNEAQ (reference sequence). Deletions cut 5 bases from V and 0 bases from J, with 10 bases between. CDR3 in amino acids: CASSRDTANYGYTF. Written as DNA, the CDR3 is TGTGCCAGCAGCCGGGACACAGCTAACTATGGCTACACCTTC.

The CDR3 is CASSGGTRGGSGEKLFF. The CDR3 nucleotides are TGTGCCAGCAGCGGAGGGACACGAGGGGGCTCCGGTGAAAAACTGTTTTTT. The chain couples TRBV11-2 to TRBJ1-4, with 7 bases lining up with TRBD1. The CDR3 runs to 17 residues. The V segment lost 5 bases and the J segment 7 bases; nucleotides outside the gene matches: 16. Germline V gives CDR1 SGHAT, CDR2 FQNNGV.

The chain combines TRBV6-5 with TRBJ1-1, with 10 bases matching TRBD1. Germline CDR1 MNHEY, CDR2 SVGAGI. The CDR3 is 14 residues long. Trimming took 5 bases from V and 6 from J; bases not matched to a gene: 6. The CDR3 is CASSRQGARAEAFF. The CDR3 bases are TGTGCCAGCAGTCGACAGGGGGCGAGGGCTGAAGCTTTCTTT.

This clone showed up many times. The chain employs TRBV7-9 and TRBJ2-7; possible D gene TRBD1, 5 bases. Looked up from germline, CDR1 is SEHNR and CDR2 is FQNEAQ (reference sequence). The ends were cut back, 5 bases at V and 2 bases at J, with 16 bases in the middle. The CDR3 has 15 residues. Here the CDR3 reads CASSQGVDFPYEQYF. The CDR3, as DNA: TGTGCCAGCAGCCAAGGGGTAGACTTTCCCTACGAGCAGTACTTC.

A few counts support this clone. The chain couples TRBV6-5 to TRBJ2-5, with D perhaps matching TRBD2 (5 bases). CDR3 length: 14 residues. V lost 6 bases and J lost 4, with 15 bases in between. The V gene's germline CDR1 is MNHEY and CDR2 SVGAGI. The CDR3 DNA follows: TGTGCCAGCAGGCTAGCAGTCAAGAGAGAGACCCAGTACTTC. It codes for CASRLAVKRETQYF.